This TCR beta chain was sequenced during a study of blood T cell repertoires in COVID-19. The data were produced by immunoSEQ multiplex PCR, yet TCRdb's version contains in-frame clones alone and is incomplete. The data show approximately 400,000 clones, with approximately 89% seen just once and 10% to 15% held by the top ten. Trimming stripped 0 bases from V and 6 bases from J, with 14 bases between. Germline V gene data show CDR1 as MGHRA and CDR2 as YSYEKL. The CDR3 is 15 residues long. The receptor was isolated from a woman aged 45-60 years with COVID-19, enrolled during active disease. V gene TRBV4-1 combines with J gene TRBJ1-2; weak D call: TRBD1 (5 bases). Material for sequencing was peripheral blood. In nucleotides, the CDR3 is TGCGCCAGCAGCCAAGACGGTAGGGGACTGGATGGCTACACCTTC. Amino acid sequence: CASSQDGRGLDGYTF.